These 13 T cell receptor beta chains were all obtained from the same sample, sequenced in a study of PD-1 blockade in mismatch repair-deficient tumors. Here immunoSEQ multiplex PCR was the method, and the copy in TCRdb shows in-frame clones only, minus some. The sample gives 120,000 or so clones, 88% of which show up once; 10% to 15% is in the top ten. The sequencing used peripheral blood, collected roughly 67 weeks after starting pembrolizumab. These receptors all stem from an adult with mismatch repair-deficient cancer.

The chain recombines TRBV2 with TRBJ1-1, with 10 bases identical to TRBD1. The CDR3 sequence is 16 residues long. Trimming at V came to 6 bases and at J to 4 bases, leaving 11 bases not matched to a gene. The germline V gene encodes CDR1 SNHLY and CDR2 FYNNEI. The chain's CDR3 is CASRPGQGISRTEAFF. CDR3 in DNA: TGTGCCAGCAGACCGGGACAGGGGATCAGTCGCACTGAAGCTTTCTTT.

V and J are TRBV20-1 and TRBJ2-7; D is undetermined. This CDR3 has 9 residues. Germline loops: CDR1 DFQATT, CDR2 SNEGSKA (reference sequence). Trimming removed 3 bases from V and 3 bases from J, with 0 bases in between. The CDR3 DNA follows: TGCAGTGCTAGCTACGAGCAGTACTTC. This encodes CSASYEQYF.

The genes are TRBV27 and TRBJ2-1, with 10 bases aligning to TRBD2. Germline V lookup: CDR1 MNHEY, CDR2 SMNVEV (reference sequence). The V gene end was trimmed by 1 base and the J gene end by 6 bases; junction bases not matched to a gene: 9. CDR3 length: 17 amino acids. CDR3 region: CASSLLQMASGSNEQFF. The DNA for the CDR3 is TGTGCCAGCAGTTTATTACAGATGGCTAGCGGGAGCAATGAGCAGTTCTTC.

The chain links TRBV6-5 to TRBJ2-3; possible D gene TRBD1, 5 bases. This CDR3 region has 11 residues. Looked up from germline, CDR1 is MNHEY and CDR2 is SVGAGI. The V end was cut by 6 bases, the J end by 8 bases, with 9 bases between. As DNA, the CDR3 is TGTGCCAGCAGCAGACAGTCTACGCAGTATTTT. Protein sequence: CASSRQSTQYF.

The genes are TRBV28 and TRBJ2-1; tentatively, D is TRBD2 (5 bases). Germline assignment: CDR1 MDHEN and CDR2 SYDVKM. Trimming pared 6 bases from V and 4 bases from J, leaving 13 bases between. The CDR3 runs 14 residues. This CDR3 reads CASSLSGAYNEQFF. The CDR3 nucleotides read TGTGCCAGCAGCTTGAGCGGAGCATACAATGAGCAGTTCTTC.

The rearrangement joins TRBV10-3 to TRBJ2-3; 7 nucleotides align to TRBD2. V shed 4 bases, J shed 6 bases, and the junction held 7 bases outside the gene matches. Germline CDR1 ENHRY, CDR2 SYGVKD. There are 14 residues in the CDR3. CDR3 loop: CAISGGGSGDTQYF. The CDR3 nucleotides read TGTGCCATCAGTGGGGGCGGGAGTGGGGATACGCAGTATTTT.

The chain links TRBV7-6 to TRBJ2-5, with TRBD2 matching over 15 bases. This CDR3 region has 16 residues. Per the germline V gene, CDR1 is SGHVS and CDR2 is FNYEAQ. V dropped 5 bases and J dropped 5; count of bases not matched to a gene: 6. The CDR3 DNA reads TGTGCCAGCAGCCCCGGACTAGCGGGAGGGCGCGAGACCCAGTACTTC. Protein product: CASSPGLAGGRETQYF.

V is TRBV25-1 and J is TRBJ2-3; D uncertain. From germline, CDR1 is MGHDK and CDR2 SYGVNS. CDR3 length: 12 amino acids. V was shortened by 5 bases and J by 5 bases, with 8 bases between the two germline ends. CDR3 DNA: TGTGCCAGCAGTCCAGGCCAAGATACGCAGTATTTT. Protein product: CASSPGQDTQYF.

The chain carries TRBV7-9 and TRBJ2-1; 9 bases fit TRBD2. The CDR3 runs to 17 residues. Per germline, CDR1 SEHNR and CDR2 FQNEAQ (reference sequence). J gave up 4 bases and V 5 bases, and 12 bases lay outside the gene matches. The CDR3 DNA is TGTGCCAGCAGCCCACCCCGGCCACTAGCGGGTTACAATGAGCAGTTCTTC. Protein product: CASSPPRPLAGYNEQFF.

CDR3 sequence reads: CASSHGRTSDLAKNIQYF. In DNA form, the CDR3 reads TGTGCCAGCAGCCATGGAAGGACTAGTGATCTAGCCAAAAACATTCAGTACTTC. The gene calls are TRBV11-2 and TRBJ2-4; the match to TRBD2 covers 7 bases. This CDR3 has 18 residues. V trimming: 5 bases; J trimming: 0 bases; junction bases outside the gene matches: 13. Germline V CDR1 and CDR2: SGHAT, FQNNGV.

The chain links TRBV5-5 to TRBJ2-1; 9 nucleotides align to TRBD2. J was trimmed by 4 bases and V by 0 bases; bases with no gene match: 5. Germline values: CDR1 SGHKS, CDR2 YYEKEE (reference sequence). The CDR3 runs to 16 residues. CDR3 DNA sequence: TGTGCCAGCAGCTTGGCCATTAGCGGGAGTTACAATGAGCAGTTCTTC. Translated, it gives CASSLAISGSYNEQFF.

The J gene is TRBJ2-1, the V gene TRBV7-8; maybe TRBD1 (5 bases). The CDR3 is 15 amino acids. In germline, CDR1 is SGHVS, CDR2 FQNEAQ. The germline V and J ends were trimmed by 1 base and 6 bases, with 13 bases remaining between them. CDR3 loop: CASSLGTRGTNEQFF. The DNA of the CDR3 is TGTGCCAGCAGCTTAGGGACAAGAGGCACCAATGAGCAGTTCTTC.

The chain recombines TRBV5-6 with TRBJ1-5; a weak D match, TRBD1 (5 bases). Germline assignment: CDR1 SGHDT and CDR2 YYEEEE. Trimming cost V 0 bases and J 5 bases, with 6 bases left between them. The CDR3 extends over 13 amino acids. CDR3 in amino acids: CASSLVGDQPQHF. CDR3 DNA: TGTGCCAGCAGCTTGGTGGGGGATCAGCCCCAGCATTTT.